A selection of T cell receptor beta chains follows, all from one sample in a study of CD8 T cells in ankylosing spondylitis. TCRdb ran MiXCR on the 5' RACE reads and lists one entry per CDR3 protein. The sample holds 250,000 to 350,000 distinct CDR3 sequences; around 20% are singletons and the top ten take 7.5% to 9%. Source material: blood, either unsorted or a sorted T cell fraction (not recorded which). The receptors stem from a male donor with ankylosing spondylitis or in good health (not recorded which). Each CDR3 is given without its conserved first and last residue.

v_call: TRBV20-1
j_call: TRBJ2-3
cdr3_aa: SARDEVGGTDTQY

v_call: TRBV28
j_call: TRBJ2-2
cdr3_aa: ASSSLGQGAGELF

v_call: TRBV27
j_call: TRBJ2-5
cdr3_aa: ASSSWNQETQY

v_call: TRBV27
j_call: TRBJ1-4
cdr3_aa: ASRAPDTEKLF

v_call: TRBV12-3/TRBV12-4
j_call: TRBJ1-2
cdr3_aa: ASSSTGGRLYAVGYT

v_call: TRBV11-2
j_call: TRBJ2-2
cdr3_aa: ASSLVLGPNTGELF

v_call: TRBV6-1
j_call: TRBJ2-3
cdr3_aa: ASRRAGPTDTQY

v_call: TRBV29-1
j_call: TRBJ2-3
cdr3_aa: SVGPTDTQY

v_call: TRBV6-1
j_call: TRBJ2-2
cdr3_aa: ASSATPQNTGELF

v_call: TRBV18
j_call: TRBJ2-2
cdr3_aa: ASHRRTSNTGELF

v_call: TRBV12-3/TRBV12-4
j_call: TRBJ1-3
cdr3_aa: ASQDHLRDRLRNTIY

v_call: TRBV6-1
j_call: TRBJ1-5
cdr3_aa: ASSKIGQGGGNQPQH

v_call: TRBV6-1
j_call: TRBJ1-2
cdr3_aa: ASGPPGLWEGYT

v_call: TRBV20-1
j_call: TRBJ2-1
cdr3_aa: SAPAFTRSEQF

v_call: TRBV3-1
j_call: TRBJ1-1
cdr3_aa: ASSLVTGGTEAF

v_call: TRBV9
j_call: TRBJ2-1
cdr3_aa: ASSVASSGRYEQF

v_call: TRBV27
j_call: TRBJ2-1
cdr3_aa: ASSPLGPHYNEQF

v_call: TRBV20-1
j_call: TRBJ2-3
cdr3_aa: SARDWAGGTDTQY

v_call: TRBV12-3/TRBV12-4
j_call: TRBJ2-2
cdr3_aa: ASSSWSGGTNTGELF

v_call: TRBV12-3/TRBV12-4
j_call: TRBJ2-5
cdr3_aa: ASSSAGRETQY

v_call: TRBV5-1
j_call: TRBJ2-5
cdr3_aa: ASSQTGPQETQY

v_call: TRBV2
j_call: TRBJ2-2
cdr3_aa: ASSEWGQGDTGELF

v_call: TRBV6-1
j_call: TRBJ2-2
cdr3_aa: ASRMQPTGVNTGELF

v_call: TRBV7-2
j_call: TRBJ2-2
cdr3_aa: ASSLATGELF

v_call: TRBV2
j_call: TRBJ1-4
cdr3_aa: ASTLGRDRLF

v_call: TRBV30
j_call: TRBJ2-1
cdr3_aa: AWSPSGPKQF

v_call: TRBV29-1
j_call: TRBJ1-5
cdr3_aa: SVAGVNQPQH

v_call: TRBV9
j_call: TRBJ2-2
cdr3_aa: ASMPGQGSTGELF

v_call: TRBV19
j_call: TRBJ2-1
cdr3_aa: ASSIRVNEQF

v_call: TRBV5-1
j_call: TRBJ2-1
cdr3_aa: ASSLQDKWGEQF

v_call: TRBV5-1
j_call: TRBJ1-1
cdr3_aa: ASSLRAGGGTEAF

v_call: TRBV19
j_call: TRBJ2-1
cdr3_aa: AAGGAFYNEQF

v_call: TRBV20-1
j_call: TRBJ1-5
cdr3_aa: SARVGTDSNQPQH

v_call: TRBV11-2
j_call: TRBJ2-5
cdr3_aa: ASSLDGQNQETQY

v_call: TRBV11-2
j_call: TRBJ2-5
cdr3_aa: ASSLGVGTETQY

v_call: TRBV20-1
j_call: TRBJ2-1
cdr3_aa: SGEGGRSYNEQF

v_call: TRBV3-1
j_call: TRBJ1-2
cdr3_aa: ASSQEQNYGYT

v_call: TRBV5-1
j_call: TRBJ1-4
cdr3_aa: ASSSTGHNEKLF

v_call: TRBV7-6
j_call: TRBJ2-3
cdr3_aa: ASSLAPGAGDTQY

v_call: TRBV10-3
j_call: TRBJ2-2
cdr3_aa: AIAGQLTGELF

v_call: TRBV11-2
j_call: TRBJ2-2
cdr3_aa: ASSLDSQGTGELF

v_call: TRBV3-1
j_call: TRBJ1-2
cdr3_aa: ASTSAGTYGYT

v_call: TRBV29-1
j_call: TRBJ2-3
cdr3_aa: SVEDRQRGVLDTQY

v_call: TRBV20-1
j_call: TRBJ2-5
cdr3_aa: SASSYALETQY

v_call: TRBV6-2/TRBV6-3
j_call: TRBJ1-5
cdr3_aa: ASTNLKIQTGASNQPQH

v_call: TRBV4-1
j_call: TRBJ2-5
cdr3_aa: ASSQVGRGRLQETQY

v_call: TRBV4-1
j_call: TRBJ2-3
cdr3_aa: ASSQEPSTDTQY

v_call: TRBV7-9
j_call: TRBJ1-4
cdr3_aa: ASSFTDRGREKLF

v_call: TRBV5-1
j_call: TRBJ2-2
cdr3_aa: ASSLDEIPGELF

v_call: TRBV29-1
j_call: TRBJ1-5
cdr3_aa: SVGTVGNQPQH

v_call: TRBV28
j_call: TRBJ2-2
cdr3_aa: ASSFRGAFTGELF

v_call: TRBV12-3/TRBV12-4
j_call: TRBJ1-2
cdr3_aa: ASSKGRGGYGYT

v_call: TRBV5-6
j_call: TRBJ1-1
cdr3_aa: ASSLGSGYTEAF

v_call: TRBV3-1
j_call: TRBJ2-2
cdr3_aa: ASSQGPSGGTFFGELF

v_call: TRBV9
j_call: TRBJ2-2
cdr3_aa: ASSVGQTNTGELF

v_call: TRBV20-1
j_call: TRBJ2-1
cdr3_aa: SANFEGSYNEQF

v_call: TRBV15
j_call: TRBJ2-1
cdr3_aa: ATSQGLNNEQF

v_call: TRBV5-1
j_call: TRBJ2-2
cdr3_aa: ASSLRVGELF

v_call: TRBV4-2
j_call: TRBJ1-4
cdr3_aa: ASSQVGGGLNEKLF

v_call: TRBV15
j_call: TRBJ2-3
cdr3_aa: ATSQTDTQY